Below are 20 T cell receptor beta chains sequenced from a single sample in a study of T cell clonotyping in hematopoietic cell transplantation. Profiling relied on immunoSEQ multiplex PCR, and the TCRdb table lists in-frame clones only, not all of them. The table lists around 14,000 clones, around 86% of them singletons. Sequences were derived from PBMCs, sampled 100 days after allogeneic stem cell transplant. These receptors all stem from a male patient between 45 and 59 years old who had an allogeneic stem cell transplant from an unrelated donor, so T cells may come from the graft donor. Some clones in this sample may be carry-over from other donors' samples.

The chain is built from TRBV7-2 and TRBJ2-1, with 11 bases fitting TRBD2. CDR1 is SGHTA and CDR2 is FQGNSA in the germline V gene. The J segment lost 5 bases and the V segment lost 2 bases, leaving 14 bases of the junction unmatched. The CDR3 covers 19 residues. The DNA of the CDR3 is TGTGCCAGCAGCTTACCCGTGGGTCTATTAGCGGGAGGGAACAATGAGCAGTTCTTC. It is translated as CASSLPVGLLAGGNNEQFF.

The chain joins TRBV11-3 to TRBJ2-3, with D unclear. Trimming took 4 bases from V and 6 from J, leaving 11 bases between them. CDR1 and CDR2 from the germline V gene are SGHNT and YENEEA. There are 13 residues in the CDR3. The CDR3 nucleotides are TGTGCCAGCAGCTCCAGAGTGGGGGATACGCAGTATTTT. The encoded protein is CASSSRVGDTQYF. Combining the CDR3 with reference TRBV11-3 and TRBJ2-3 gives the whole variable domain EAGVVQSPRYKIIEKKQPVAFWCNPISGHNTLYWYLQNLGQGPELLIRYENEEAVDDSQLPKDRFSAERLKGVDSTLKIQPAELGDSAVYLCASSSRVGDTQYFGPGTRLTVL.

The chain carries TRBV29-1 and TRBJ2-2; 8 bases line up with TRBD1. This CDR3 is 12 amino acids long. Trimming removed 7 bases from V and 4 bases from J; junction bases left unmatched: 2. Germline loops: CDR1 SQVTM, CDR2 ANQGSEA. The CDR3: CSGTGGTGELFF. The CDR3 nucleotides are TGCAGCGGTACAGGGGGCACCGGGGAGCTGTTTTTT.

This chain's CDR3 is CASNRDIGTEAFF. DNA of the CDR3: TGTGCCAGCAACCGGGACATAGGCACTGAAGCTTTCTTT. The V call is TRBV28, the J call TRBJ1-1; TRBD1 might be the D (6 bases). V was shortened by 7 bases and J by 4 bases, with 13 bases between the two germline ends. This CDR3 contains 13 residues. CDR1 is MDHEN and CDR2 is SYDVKM in the germline V gene. The whole variable domain, remainder taken from reference TRBV28 and TRBJ1-1, is DVKVTQSSRYLVKRTGEKVFLECVQDMDHENMFWYRQDPGLGLRLIYFSYDVKMKEKGDIPEGYSVSREKKERFSLILESASTNQTSMYLCASNRDIGTEAFFGQGTRLTVV.

This chain joins TRBV28 and TRBJ2-7; TRBD1 matches 10 bases. The CDR3 has 16 residues. Per the germline V gene, CDR1 is MDHEN and CDR2 is SYDVKM. V dropped 5 bases and J dropped 3; count of bases not matched to a gene: 10. CDR3 in amino acids: CASSGNPGTGVYEQYF. The DNA for the CDR3 is TGTGCCAGCAGTGGAAACCCCGGGACAGGGGTCTACGAGCAGTACTTC.

V gene TRBV5-6 combines with J gene TRBJ1-1; D gene ambiguous. This CDR3 spans 14 amino acids. CDR1 SGHDT and CDR2 YYEEEE come from the germline V gene. The V end lost 3 bases, the J end lost 4 bases, and 13 bases lay between the germline ends. CDR3 sequence: CASSSGPLGTEAFF. Written as DNA, the CDR3 is TGTGCCAGCAGCTCTGGACCGTTGGGCACTGAAGCTTTCTTT.

This clone was seen a handful of times. The CDR3 loop is CASSLDNEQFF. The CDR3, as DNA: TGTGCCAGCAGCTTGGACAATGAGCAGTTCTTC. V gene TRBV7-3 combines with J gene TRBJ2-1; D not certain. The CDR3 length is 11 residues. V lost 3 bases and J 5 bases, leaving 2 bases between the germline ends. Germline values: CDR1 SGHTA, CDR2 FQGTGA.

The rearrangement links TRBV5-8 to TRBJ2-7; 8 bases are shared with TRBD2. The CDR3 runs to 15 residues. Germline CDR1 reads SGHTS; CDR2 reads YDEGEE. The V and J ends lost 0 bases and 2 bases, in that order; junction bases with no gene match: 4. As DNA, the CDR3 is TGTGCCAGCAGCTTGGGGGTTAGCGGGACCTACGAGCAGTACTTC. Translation: CASSLGVSGTYEQYF.

Here the CDR3 reads CASSQGTGGGYEQYF. The CDR3 nucleotides are TGCGCCAGCAGCCAAGGGACAGGGGGCGGCTACGAGCAGTACTTC. The J gene is TRBJ2-7, the V gene TRBV4-1; TRBD1 aligns across 11 bases. V shed 1 base, J shed 3 bases, and the junction held 2 bases outside the gene matches. Germline values: CDR1 MGHRA, CDR2 YSYEKL. The CDR3 sequence is 15 residues long.

This clone was seen once. The chain employs TRBV14 and TRBJ2-2, with 10 bases lining up with TRBD2. The trim removed 2 bases at V and 6 bases at J, leaving 3 bases unmatched. Germline V gene data show CDR1 as SGHDN and CDR2 as FVKESK. This CDR3 comprises 15 residues. CDR3 region: CASSQLLAGAGELFF. DNA of the CDR3: TGTGCCAGCAGCCAACTTCTAGCGGGGGCCGGGGAGCTGTTTTTT.

The chain carries TRBV11-2 and TRBJ1-2; D unclear. The V gene lost 5 bases and the J gene lost 1 base, with 17 bases spanning the gap. The CDR3 loop spans 16 amino acids. Looked up from germline, CDR1 is SGHAT and CDR2 is FQNNGV. CDR3 DNA: TGTGCCAGCAGCCCGCGCCCGGCGCGTTATAACTATGGCTACACCTTC. It is translated as CASSPRPARYNYGYTF.

CDR3 loop: CASRRTSGRAEIGNEQFF. The CDR3 DNA follows: TGTGCCAGTAGGAGGACTAGCGGGAGGGCCGAGATCGGCAATGAGCAGTTCTTC. The gene calls are TRBV19 and TRBJ2-1; 15 positions agree with TRBD2. The V segment lost 6 bases and the J segment 6 bases; nucleotides outside the gene matches: 12. The CDR3 is 18 amino acids. CDR1 is LNHDA and CDR2 is SQIVND in the germline V gene (reference sequence).

The chain joins TRBV14 to TRBJ2-5; no clear D gene. Germline V gene data show CDR1 as SGHDN and CDR2 as FVKESK. The CDR3 totals 12 residues. V lost 1 base and J 7 bases, leaving 7 bases between the germline ends. This CDR3 reads CASSQVGGTQYF. DNA for the CDR3: TGTGCCAGCAGCCAAGTAGGCGGGACCCAGTACTTC.

The V gene is TRBV4-1, the J gene TRBJ2-3, with D perhaps assigned TRBD1 or TRBD2 (6 bases each). V dropped 2 bases and J dropped 4 bases, with 19 bases sitting between them. In germline, CDR1 is MGHRA, CDR2 YSYEKL. The CDR3 is 17 amino acids. The CDR3 loop reads CASSQIILGGSADTQYF. In DNA, the CDR3 is TGCGCCAGCAGCCAAATAATACTCGGGGGCTCCGCAGATACGCAGTATTTT.

This chain joins TRBV11-3 and TRBJ2-2, with 7 bases that match TRBD2. CDR3 length: 19 amino acids. J lost 5 bases, V lost 5 bases, and 20 bases had no gene match. Germline CDR1 reads SGHNT; CDR2 reads YENEEA. The CDR3 is CASSPSGETNVGPTGELFF. In nucleotides, the CDR3 is TGTGCCAGCAGCCCAAGCGGGGAAACGAACGTAGGCCCTACCGGGGAGCTGTTTTTT.

The V call is TRBV5-1, the J call TRBJ1-2; TRBD1 might be the D (6 bases). Trimming cost V 0 bases and J 13 bases, with 16 bases left between them. Germline assignment: CDR1 SGHRS and CDR2 YFSETQ. The CDR3 is 13 residues long. DNA for the CDR3: TGCGCCAGCAGCTTGGAGCAGGAGGGGGTTTCCACCTTC. Its translation: CASSLEQEGVSTF.

CDR3 sequence reads: CSVGETSVLTF. CDR3 nucleotides: TGCAGCGTTGGGGAGACCTCGGTCCTGACTTTC. The chain couples TRBV29-1 to TRBJ2-6; tentative D call: TRBD2 (5 bases). Trimming took off 4 bases at V and 13 bases at J, with 11 bases between the two ends. The germline gives CDR1 SQVTM, CDR2 ANQGSEA. The CDR3 runs 11 residues.

This chain uses TRBV30 with TRBJ1-2; D possibly corresponds to TRBD1 (6 bases). V lost 3 bases to trimming and J lost 3 bases, with 11 bases between them. Germline CDR1 is GTSNPN and CDR2 is SVGIG (reference sequence). This CDR3 has 13 residues. CDR3 in amino acids: CAWRWGLHYGYTF. CDR3 nucleotide sequence: TGTGCCTGGAGGTGGGGGCTACACTATGGCTACACCTTC.

This CDR3 reads CASSLGAGPGDEQYF. In nucleotides, the CDR3 is TGCGCCAGCAGCTTGGGGGCGGGGCCGGGAGATGAGCAGTACTTC. This sequence joins TRBV5-1 and TRBJ2-7; D perhaps matches TRBD2 (6 bases). Germline CDR1 reads SGHRS; CDR2 reads YFSETQ. This CDR3 spans 15 amino acids. V lost 0 bases to trimming and J lost 7 bases, with 17 bases between them.

The chain uses TRBV5-6 and TRBJ2-5, with TRBD1 matching 8 bases. Trimming took 6 bases from V and 7 from J; bases not matched to a gene: 14. This CDR3 contains 15 residues. Germline CDR1 SGHDT, CDR2 YYEEEE. CDR3 sequence (DNA): TGTGCCAGCAACCTGTGGGGGCAGGGGGCCAGGACCCAGTACTTC. Translated, it gives CASNLWGQGARTQYF.